This entry lists 5 T cell receptor beta chains sequenced from one sample in a study of OX40 agonist ivuxolimab in advanced cancers. Clones were read by immunoSEQ multiplex PCR, and TCRdb kept only the in-frame ones, dropping some. Of fewer than 85,000 clones listed, about 89% are singletons. Sequencing used CD4+ or CD8+ T cells sorted from blood, obtained in a trial of the OX40 agonist ivuxolimab. These receptors all come from an adult with an advanced solid tumor such as melanoma, head and neck, liver or kidney cancer.

The V gene is TRBV19, the J gene TRBJ2-4; D is uncertain. CDR1 LNHDA and CDR2 SQIVND come from the germline V gene (reference sequence). The length of the CDR3 is 13 residues. Trimming shortened V by 2 bases and J by 6 bases, and 8 bases separated the two germline ends. CDR3 bases: TGTGCCAGTAGTATACCCGGACCAAACATTCAGTACTTC. Protein: CASSIPGPNIQYF.

V gene TRBV7-2 combines with J gene TRBJ2-1; TRBD2 aligns across 9 bases. The CDR3 runs to 16 residues. V lost 4 bases to trimming and J lost 2 bases; unmatched junction nucleotides: 6. Germline V CDR1 and CDR2: SGHTA, FQGNSA. CDR3 DNA sequence: TGTGCCAGCAGCTCTCTAGCGGGACGTACCTACAATGAGCAGTTCTTC. This codes for CASSSLAGRTYNEQFF.

The rearrangement links TRBV2 to TRBJ1-4; TRBD1 might be the D (5 bases). The V end lost 10 bases, the J end lost 2 bases, and 26 bases lay between the germline ends. Looked up from germline, CDR1 is SNHLY and CDR2 is FYNNEI. The CDR3 length is 18 residues. CDR3 amino acids: CAISHSLDTPRTNEKLFF. The CDR3 DNA follows: TGTGCCATCTCACACTCCTTGGACACTCCAAGGACTAATGAAAAACTGTTTTTT.

This chain uses TRBV4-2 with TRBJ2-5; unclear D gene. The CDR3 runs 15 residues. V shed 5 bases and J shed 3 bases, with 16 bases lying between them. Germline loops: CDR1 LGHNA, CDR2 YNFKEQ. The CDR3 sequence: CASSVQEASEETQYF. The CDR3 DNA follows: TGTGCCAGCAGCGTCCAAGAGGCTTCTGAAGAGACCCAGTACTTC.

This chain connects TRBV19 to TRBJ2-1, with D maybe TRBD1 (5 bases). The germline V and J ends were trimmed by 3 bases and 0 bases, with 9 bases remaining between them. The length of the CDR3 is 15 residues. The germline V gene encodes CDR1 LNHDA and CDR2 SQIVND (reference sequence). Written as DNA, the CDR3 is TGTGCCAGTAGTATGACAGATAGCTCCTACAATGAGCAGTTCTTC. As protein: CASSMTDSSYNEQFF.